Below, 3 T cell receptor beta chains from the same sample are listed, as sequenced in a study of blood T cell repertoires in COVID-19 (dated by TCRdb to 2019 to 2021). The library came from the immunoSEQ multiplex PCR assay. The clones in this table, taken by TCRdb from immuneACCESS, are in-frame only. Not every clone is retained; where verified, under half of the shortfall comes from an unresolved V gene, and the cause of the rest is unknown. The sample table contains over 110,000 clones; only one count was recorded for around 80% of them. Roughly 10% of the sample lies in the top ten. Material: peripheral blood. The receptors here all came from a man between 60 and 75 years old with active or convalescent COVID-19.

The gene calls are TRBV7-2 and TRBJ2-1; weak D call: TRBD2 (6 bases). The CDR3 totals 15 residues. Per germline, CDR1 SGHTA and CDR2 FQGNSA. V was trimmed by 0 bases and J by 9 bases, leaving 15 bases between them. The CDR3 reads CASSLAIAVVSEQFF. In DNA, the CDR3 is TGTGCCAGCAGCTTAGCTATAGCGGTAGTAAGTGAGCAGTTCTTC.

The chain combines TRBV11-2 with TRBJ2-1; D might be TRBD2 (6 bases). CDR3 length: 15 amino acids. Germline V gives CDR1 SGHAT, CDR2 FQNNGV. The V and J ends lost 6 bases and 2 bases respectively, with 14 bases between them. In DNA, the CDR3 is TGTGCCAGCAGAGTAAGGGACTCGACCTACAATGAGCAGTTCTTC. Translated: CASRVRDSTYNEQFF.

This chain connects TRBV14 to TRBJ1-2; 8 bases are shared with TRBD1. Germline V gene lookup returns CDR1 SGHDN and CDR2 FVKESK. V was pared by 4 bases and J by 6 bases, with 19 bases of the junction left unmatched. The CDR3 length is 18 residues. The CDR3 region has the DNA TGTGCCAGCAGCCTTAACTCCGGGACAGGAACCCCGGAGCATGGCTACACCTTC. Encoded protein: CASSLNSGTGTPEHGYTF.